The clone carrying this T cell receptor (beta chain) was seen a few times. Its antigen is unknown. The sample comes from a study of T cell responses to AZD1222 COVID-19 vaccine. Findings and caveats of the study: Spike-specific TCRs gained breadth and depth after people received two AZD1222 doses. White British donors predominated, females outnumbered males, and clonal diversity was possibly underestimated.

CDR1 SQVTM and CDR2 ANQGSEA come from the germline V gene. J gave up 3 bases and V 7 bases, and 8 bases lay outside the gene matches. The CDR3 contains 14 residues. The repertoire was sequenced with immunoSEQ multiplex PCR; TCRdb's copy has only in-frame clones and lacks some. The profile covers 70,000 to 85,000 clones, with about nine tenths appearing a single time and under 3% taken by the ten largest. Sequenced material: peripheral blood, taken on day 0 of AZD1222 vaccination. The receptor comes from an adult in good health. The chain uses TRBV29-1 and TRBJ2-2, with 7 nucleotides matching TRBD1. The chain's CDR3 is CSGRQGMDTGELFF. As DNA, the CDR3 is TGCAGCGGTCGACAGGGAATGGACACCGGGGAGCTGTTTTTT.